The clone carrying this TCR beta chain was observed a single time. The record originates from a study of blood T cell repertoires in COVID-19. Germline CDR1 is SEHNR and CDR2 is FQNEAQ (reference sequence). The CDR3 has 14 amino acids. The J segment lost 5 bases and the V segment lost 4 bases, leaving 5 bases of the junction unmatched. Per the authors' pipeline: Amplification of reference gene primers was used by the study to estimate nucleated cell counts. Method: immunoSEQ multiplex PCR; TCRdb's copy keeps in-frame clones and lacks some. Clonal size and the V and J genes are those of that table, whereas D and trimming came from the DNA. There are around 140,000 clones in the sample; around 90% occur only once, and 0.8% to 0.95% lies in the top ten.

J is TRBJ2-7 and V is TRBV7-9; 10 nucleotides agree with TRBD1. The TCR originated in a woman aged 45 to 65 with acute or convalescent COVID-19. Sequenced input: peripheral blood. In DNA form, the CDR3 reads TGTGCCAGCAGCTGGGACAGGGGAGAGGACGAGCAGTACTTC. It specifies CASSWDRGEDEQYF.